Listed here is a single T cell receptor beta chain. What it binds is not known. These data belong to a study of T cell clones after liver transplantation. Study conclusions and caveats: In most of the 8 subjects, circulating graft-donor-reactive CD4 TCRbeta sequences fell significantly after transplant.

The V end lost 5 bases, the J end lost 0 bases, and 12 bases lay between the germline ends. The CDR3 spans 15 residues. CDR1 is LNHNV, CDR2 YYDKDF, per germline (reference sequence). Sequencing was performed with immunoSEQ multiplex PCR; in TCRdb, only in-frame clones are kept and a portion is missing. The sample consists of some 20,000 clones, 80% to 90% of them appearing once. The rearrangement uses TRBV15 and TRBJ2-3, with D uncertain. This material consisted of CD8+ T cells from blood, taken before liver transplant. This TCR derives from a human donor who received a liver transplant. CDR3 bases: TGTGCCACCAGCTTTAGGGTCTCTAGCACAGATACGCAGTATTTT. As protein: CATSFRVSSTDTQYF.